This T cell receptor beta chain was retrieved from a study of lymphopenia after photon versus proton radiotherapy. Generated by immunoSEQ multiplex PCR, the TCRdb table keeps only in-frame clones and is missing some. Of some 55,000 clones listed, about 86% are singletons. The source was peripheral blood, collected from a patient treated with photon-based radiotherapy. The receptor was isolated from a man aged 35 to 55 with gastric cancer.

CDR3 bases: TGTGCCAGCAGCGTAGCTCCCACAGGGTATGTGAATGAGCAGTTCTTC. This encodes CASSVAPTGYVNEQFF. V usage is TRBV9 and J usage is TRBJ2-1; the D gene is possibly TRBD1 (6 bases). Trimming took 0 bases from V and 7 from J, leaving 17 bases between them. This CDR3 spans 16 amino acids. Germline values: CDR1 SGDLS, CDR2 YYNGEE.